This is a list of T cell receptor beta chains from one sample in a study of shared clonotypes between healthy human individuals. TCRdb keeps only in-frame clones here, not all; method: immunoSEQ multiplex PCR. The sample has more than 2 million clones; 95% are singletons. The sample was naive CD4+ T cells sorted from blood. These receptors were collected from a man between 18 and 29 years old in good health. Both conserved end residues are part of each CDR3. The D gene is left open where the match is weak. Only part of the rows carry a size: once, few, many, or a class if the clone is expanded.

TRBV6-5	TRBJ2-2	-	-	CASSYGGKRNSGELFF	TGTGCCAGCAGTTACGGCGGGAAAAGGAACAGCGGGGAGCTGTTTTTT
TRBV30	TRBJ2-7	-	TRBD2	CAWSTLAGTKGYSYEQYF	TGTGCCTGGAGTACTCTAGCGGGAACCAAGGGATACTCCTACGAGCAGTACTTC
TRBV5-1	TRBJ1-4	-	-	CASSLTSGTYATNEKLFF	TGCGCCAGCAGCCTGACCTCCGGGACATACGCAACTAATGAAAAACTGTTTTTT
TRBV5-1	TRBJ2-7	-	TRBD1	CASSLGTGVYEQYF	TGCGCCAGCAGCCTCGGGACAGGAGTCTACGAGCAGTACTTC
TRBV6-5	TRBJ2-7	once	-	CASSYSWVSPYEQYF	TGTGCCAGCAGTTACTCGTGGGTTAGCCCCTACGAGCAGTACTTC
TRBV7-6	TRBJ2-1	once	-	CASSLWREEQFF	TGTGCCAGCAGCTTATGGAGGGAGGAGCAGTTCTTC
TRBV7-2	TRBJ2-7	-	-	CASRAPWGGDSYEQYF	TGTGCCAGCAGGGCTCCGTGGGGCGGGGACTCCTACGAGCAGTACTTC
TRBV5-1	TRBJ2-5	-	-	CASSLEGDQYF	TGCGCCAGCAGCTTGGAGGGGGACCAGTACTTC
TRBV10-2	TRBJ1-6	few	-	CASSESIRGNSPLHF	TGCGCCAGCAGTGAGTCTATCCGGGGAAATTCACCCCTCCACTTT
TRBV11-2	TRBJ1-1	once	-	CASSLAPDEGTEAFF	TGTGCCAGCAGCTTAGCTCCGGATGAAGGCACTGAAGCTTTCTTT
TRBV7-9	TRBJ2-3	-	-	CASSLGVQGITDTQYF	TGTGCCAGCAGCTTAGGGGTGCAGGGAATCACAGATACGCAGTATTTT
TRBV27	TRBJ1-6	once	-	CASSAGVTINSPLHF	TGTGCCAGCAGTGCAGGGGTCACCATCAATTCACCCCTCCACTTT
TRBV7-9	TRBJ2-7	-	-	CASSLERYEQYF	TGTGCCAGCAGCTTAGAGCGGTACGAGCAGTACTTC
TRBV9	TRBJ2-7	-	-	CASSPEGTASEQYF	TGTGCCAGCAGCCCTGAGGGAACTGCGAGCGAGCAGTACTTC
TRBV2	TRBJ1-5	-	-	CASSGDLQPQHF	TGTGCCAGCAGTGGGGACTTACAGCCCCAGCATTTT
TRBV30	TRBJ1-1	-	-	CAWGRGPAEAFF	TGTGCCTGGGGCAGGGGCCCTGCTGAAGCTTTCTTT
TRBV28	TRBJ1-2	-	TRBD1	CASGTGDYGYTF	TGTGCCAGCGGGACAGGGGACTATGGCTACACCTTC
TRBV27	TRBJ1-6	-	-	CASSLRAGSNSPLHF	TGTGCCAGCAGTTTAAGAGCAGGCTCGAATTCACCCCTCCACTTT
TRBV5-8	TRBJ1-5	-	TRBD1	CASSLGQGGGQPQHF	TGTGCCAGCAGCTTGGGACAGGGAGGAGGACAGCCCCAGCATTTT
TRBV5-4	TRBJ2-2	once	-	CASSLGIGSNTGELFF	TGTGCCAGCAGCTTGGGAATCGGTTCGAACACCGGGGAGCTGTTTTTT
TRBV14	TRBJ1-4	-	-	CASSQVGSNEKLFF	TGTGCCAGCAGCCAAGTGGGGAGTAATGAAAAACTGTTTTTT
TRBV6-5	TRBJ2-7	-	TRBD2	CASRRGVTYEQYF	TGTGCCAGCAGGCGGGGGGTTACCTACGAGCAGTACTTC
TRBV28	TRBJ2-3	once	-	CASSSLGGTQTDTQYF	TGTGCCAGCAGCTCTCTCGGTGGGACTCAGACAGATACGCAGTATTTT
TRBV2	TRBJ2-3	-	-	CASSLVGELGTDTQYF	TGTGCCAGCAGCCTGGTAGGGGAGCTAGGGACAGATACGCAGTATTTT
TRBV10-3	TRBJ2-3	-	TRBD2	CAVLTSGHTDTQYF	TGTGCCGTCTTGACTAGCGGGCACACAGATACGCAGTATTTT
TRBV6-5	TRBJ2-7	-	TRBD1	CASSFGTGLSYEQYF	TGTGCCAGCAGTTTCGGGACAGGGCTCTCCTACGAGCAGTACTTC
TRBV4-3	TRBJ2-7	-	-	CASSQVNRPTYEQYF	TGCGCCAGCAGCCAAGTAAACAGACCAACCTACGAGCAGTACTTC
TRBV6-5	TRBJ1-2	-	-	CASSYSNRVPGYTF	TGTGCCAGCAGTTACTCGAATAGGGTCCCTGGCTACACCTTC
TRBV6-5	TRBJ1-1	-	TRBD1	CASSRSDRGNTEAFF	TGTGCCAGCAGTCGCTCGGACAGGGGGAACACTGAAGCTTTCTTT
TRBV9	TRBJ2-6	-	-	CASSGKGSSGANVLTF	TGTGCCAGCAGCGGAAAGGGGAGCTCTGGGGCCAACGTCCTGACTTTC
TRBV14	TRBJ1-1	-	-	CASRQSGTEAFF	TGTGCCAGCAGGCAGTCGGGCACTGAAGCTTTCTTT
TRBV7-2	TRBJ2-1	-	TRBD2	CASRPRTSGGSPEQFF	TGTGCCAGCAGACCCAGGACTAGCGGGGGTTCCCCTGAGCAGTTCTTC
TRBV25-1	TRBJ1-1	-	-	CASTGQPNTEAFF	TGTGCCAGCACAGGACAGCCAAACACTGAAGCTTTCTTT
TRBV6-1	TRBJ1-1	-	TRBD1	CASSLTGGTTEAFF	TGTGCCAGCAGTTTGACAGGGGGGACCACTGAAGCTTTCTTT
TRBV25-1	TRBJ1-2	-	-	CASSFPGPVYGYTF	TGTGCCAGCAGTTTTCCAGGGCCCGTCTATGGCTACACCTTC
TRBV19	TRBJ1-2	-	TRBD1	CASSPRTGGYGYTF	TGTGCCAGTAGTCCTCGGACAGGAGGGTATGGCTACACCTTC
TRBV27	TRBJ2-6	-	-	CASSLQVTPGANVLTF	TGTGCCAGCAGCCTCCAAGTTACACCTGGGGCCAACGTCCTGACTTTC
TRBV10-2	TRBJ2-7	-	-	CASSEVATSYEQYF	TGCGCCAGCAGTGAGGTAGCCACCTCCTACGAGCAGTACTTC
TRBV18	TRBJ2-7	-	TRBD2	CASSPSGGSYEQYF	TGTGCCAGCTCACCTAGCGGGGGATCCTACGAGCAGTACTTC
TRBV15	TRBJ1-5	-	-	CATSRDFTPPQHF	TGTGCCACCAGCAGAGATTTCACCCCACCCCAGCATTTT
TRBV5-1	TRBJ2-7	-	TRBD1	CASSLPLGQGSYEQYF	TGCGCCAGCAGCTTACCCTTGGGACAGGGATCCTACGAGCAGTACTTC
TRBV5-1	TRBJ2-1	-	TRBD2	CASSLVAGSSYNEQFF	TGCGCCAGCAGCTTGGTAGCGGGTTCCTCCTACAATGAGCAGTTCTTC
TRBV5-5	TRBJ2-3	-	TRBD1	CASSPRDRLTDTQYF	TGTGCCAGCAGCCCCCGGGACAGGCTCACAGATACGCAGTATTTT
TRBV19	TRBJ1-5	-	-	CASSMGQGSRQPQHF	TGTGCCAGTAGTATGGGTCAAGGGTCGCGTCAGCCCCAGCATTTT
TRBV27	TRBJ2-7	-	-	CASRRAGPLSSYEQYF	TGTGCCAGCAGGAGGGCGGGACCCCTATCCTCCTACGAGCAGTACTTC
TRBV9	TRBJ2-5	-	TRBD2	CASSGEGRGEETQYF	TGTGCCAGCAGCGGGGAGGGCCGAGGGGAAGAGACCCAGTACTTC
TRBV5-1	TRBJ2-2	once	TRBD1	CASRGQGRNGAGAGELFF	TGCGCCAGCCGGGGACAGGGTAGAAATGGAGCGGGCGCCGGGGAGCTGTTTTTT
TRBV4-1	TRBJ2-2	-	TRBD1	CASSQEGTANTGELFF	TGCGCCAGCAGCCAAGAAGGGACAGCGAACACCGGGGAGCTGTTTTTT
TRBV5-4	TRBJ2-7	-	-	CASSFNEGAYEQYF	TGTGCCAGCAGCTTTAACGAGGGGGCCTACGAGCAGTACTTC
TRBV28	TRBJ1-5	-	-	CASSFLQSNQPQHF	TGTGCCAGCAGTTTTTTACAGAGCAATCAGCCCCAGCATTTT
TRBV10-3	TRBJ1-1	-	-	CATGPRTANTEAFF	TGTGCCACGGGGCCCCGGACAGCGAACACTGAAGCTTTCTTT
TRBV29-1	TRBJ2-1	-	TRBD2	CSVRGLADNNEQFF	TGCAGCGTTAGGGGACTAGCGGACAACAATGAGCAGTTCTTC
TRBV5-1	TRBJ1-3	-	-	CASSPPGNTIYF	TGCGCCAGCAGCCCCCCGGGAAACACCATATATTTT
TRBV4-3	TRBJ2-7	once	-	CASSLTRDTYEQYF	TGCGCCAGCAGCCTCACCCGGGACACCTACGAGCAGTACTTC
TRBV10-1	TRBJ2-1	-	-	CASSDSGSYNEQFF	TGCGCCAGCAGTGATTCAGGATCCTACAATGAGCAGTTCTTC
TRBV2	TRBJ1-4	once	-	CASSDRANEKLFF	TGTGCCAGCAGTGACCGCGCTAATGAAAAACTGTTTTTT
TRBV28	TRBJ1-2	-	-	CASTDPGERGYTF	TGTGCCAGCACCGACCCGGGAGAGAGAGGCTACACCTTC
TRBV19	TRBJ1-1	-	TRBD1	CASSSTGRPTEAFF	TGTGCCAGTAGTTCGACAGGGCGGCCCACTGAAGCTTTCTTT